What follows are 26 T cell receptor beta chains derived from one specimen sequenced in a study of shared clonotypes between healthy human individuals. Clones were read by immunoSEQ multiplex PCR, and TCRdb kept only the in-frame ones, dropping some. The table has around 690,000 clones, around 90% seen once. Sequenced sample: memory CD8+ T cells from PBMCs. Stated subset: CD45RO+ cells pooled with CCR7-negative TemRA cells. These receptors originate from a man aged 18-30 years in good health. Some clones in this sample may be carry-over from other donors' samples.

This clone showed up just once. This chain joins TRBV19 and TRBJ2-3; tentative D call: TRBD2 (6 bases). The ends were cut back, 5 bases at V and 0 bases at J, with 12 bases in the middle. CDR1 and CDR2 (germline): LNHDA, SQIVND (reference sequence). The CDR3 totals 15 residues. CDR3: CASSGSGLSTDTQYF. The CDR3 DNA reads TGTGCCAGTAGTGGTAGCGGACTTAGCACAGATACGCAGTATTTT.

A remark on this clone: Other DNA sequences from this sample encode an identical CDR3 as well. The chain couples TRBV15 to TRBJ1-5, with 8 bases identical to TRBD1. In germline, CDR1 is LNHNV, CDR2 YYDKDF (reference sequence). The CDR3 contains 15 residues. Losses at the gene ends were 1 base for V and 2 bases for J; bases not matched to a gene: 1. CDR3 protein: CATSRGQGRNQPQHF. The CDR3 nucleotides read TGTGCCACCAGCAGAGGACAGGGGCGCAATCAGCCCCAGCATTTT.

The chain recombines TRBV7-9 with TRBJ2-1; no firm D call. Germline V lookup: CDR1 SEHNR, CDR2 FQNEAQ (reference sequence). CDR3 size: 12 residues. V lost 2 bases and J 8 bases, leaving 7 bases between the germline ends. The CDR3 nucleotides are TGTGCCAGCAGCTTATGGCGCGATGAGCAGTTCTTC. It translates to CASSLWRDEQFF.

The gene calls are TRBV6-1 and TRBJ1-1, with D hard to call. This CDR3 contains 11 residues. Trimming removed 8 bases from V and 0 bases from J, with 4 bases in between. Germline CDR1 reads MNHNS; CDR2 reads SASEGT. The CDR3 DNA reads as TGTGCCAGCGTTATGAACACTGAAGCTTTCTTT. Translated, it gives CASVMNTEAFF.

Note on this clone: Mismatch with germline at one junction end may stem from a read error. This chain connects TRBV5-4 to TRBJ2-2; D is unresolved. Germline lookup yields CDR1 SGHNT and CDR2 YYREEE (reference sequence). The CDR3 has 15 residues. CDR3 coding DNA: TGTGCCAGCACCTTGAACGGAGCATTCACCGGGGAGCTGTTTTTT. Its translation: CASTLNGAFTGELFF.

The table lists this clone with a few counts. V is TRBV7-9 and J is TRBJ1-1; TRBD1 matches at 10 bases. J was trimmed by 6 bases and V by 5 bases; bases with no gene match: 9. This CDR3 contains 15 residues. From germline, CDR1 is SEHNR and CDR2 FQNEAQ (reference sequence). DNA for the CDR3: TGTGCCAGCAGCACCAGACAGGGGGCAACGTCTGAAGCTTTCTTT. Its translation is CASSTRQGATSEAFF.

This rearrangement joins TRBV29-1 to TRBJ1-2, with 9 bases fitting TRBD1. There are 12 residues in the CDR3. Trimming cost V 6 bases and J 6 bases; bases outside gene matches: 5. Germline V gene data show CDR1 as SQVTM and CDR2 as ANQGSEA. The chain's CDR3 is CSVQGQGDGYTF. As DNA, the CDR3 is TGCAGCGTACAGGGACAGGGCGATGGCTACACCTTC.

This rearrangement joins TRBV28 to TRBJ1-5; tentative D call: TRBD1 (5 bases). V shed 2 bases and J shed 4 bases, with 15 bases lying between them. This CDR3 contains 16 residues. CDR1 is MDHEN and CDR2 is SYDVKM in the germline V gene. CDR3 loop: CASSLLRRGINQPQHF. The DNA for the CDR3 is TGTGCCAGCAGTTTACTCCGGCGGGGGATTAATCAGCCCCAGCATTTT.

This rearrangement joins TRBV7-9 to TRBJ2-7, with D perhaps being TRBD1 or TRBD2 (5 bases each). CDR3 length equals 14 residues. Trimming took 4 bases from V and 0 from J, leaving 10 bases between them. The germline V gene has CDR1 SEHNR and CDR2 FQNEAQ (reference sequence). The CDR3 sequence is CASSSRDRSYEQYF. Written as DNA, the CDR3 is TGTGCCAGCAGCTCCCGGGACCGCTCCTACGAGCAGTACTTC.

The J gene is TRBJ1-3, the V gene TRBV5-6; D ambiguous. V dropped 2 bases and J dropped 9 bases, with 12 bases sitting between them. There are 13 residues in the CDR3. Germline V lookup: CDR1 SGHDT, CDR2 YYEEEE. CDR3 sequence (DNA): TGTGCCAGCAGCTTTAACTGGTTCGGCACCATATATTTT. It specifies CASSFNWFGTIYF.

The chain employs TRBV7-3 and TRBJ1-5, with TRBD1 as a possible D gene (5 bases). V lost 5 bases and J 6 bases, leaving 11 bases between the germline ends. CDR1 is SGHTA and CDR2 is FQGTGA in the germline V gene. This CDR3 spans 13 amino acids. CDR3 sequence: CASSATQGQPQHF. CDR3 DNA: TGTGCCAGCAGCGCCACCCAGGGTCAGCCCCAGCATTTT. Full variable domain (rest looked up from reference TRBV7-3 and TRBJ1-5): GAGVSQTPSNKVTEKGKYVELRCDPISGHTALYWYRQSLGQGPEFLIYFQGTGAADDSGLPNDRFFAVRPEGSVSTLKIQRTERGDSAVYLCASSATQGQPQHFGDGTRLSIL.

Of note for this clone: This sample also contains other DNA sequences that code for the same CDR3. The chain is built from TRBV4-1 and TRBJ2-7; 9 bases align to TRBD1. J gave up 3 bases and V 1 base, and 4 bases lay outside the gene matches. CDR1 and CDR2 from the germline V gene are MGHRA and YSYEKL. There are 15 residues in the CDR3. The CDR3 DNA sequence: TGCGCCAGCAGCCAAGCCCGGACAGGGGACTACGAGCAGTACTTC. Protein sequence: CASSQARTGDYEQYF.

In this sample, this clone turned up a few times. The chain recombines TRBV6-4 with TRBJ1-1; a weak D match, TRBD1 (5 bases). Trimming took 6 bases from V and 8 from J, leaving 13 bases between them. Germline lookup yields CDR1 MRHNA and CDR2 SNTAGT. This CDR3 contains 12 residues. For the CDR3, the DNA is TGTGCCAGCAGGGGGGACGGCGCAGAAGCTTTCTTT. This gives the protein CASRGDGAEAFF.

The chain recombines TRBV5-6 with TRBJ1-2; no clear D gene. Trimming took off 5 bases at V and 8 bases at J, with 19 bases between the two ends. Germline lookup yields CDR1 SGHDT and CDR2 YYEEEE. The CDR3 runs 14 residues. This CDR3 is CASSPPGVVWGYTF. The CDR3 bases are TGTGCCAGCAGTCCGCCCGGGGTCGTGTGGGGCTACACCTTC.

The V gene is TRBV4-2, the J gene TRBJ2-7, with D maybe TRBD2 (6 bases). CDR1 and CDR2 (germline): LGHNA, YNFKEQ. CDR3 length equals 16 residues. V lost 0 bases to trimming and J lost 0 bases, with 12 bases between them. The CDR3 sequence is CASSQDGRGSSYEQYF. The CDR3 region has the DNA TGTGCCAGCAGCCAAGATGGCCGGGGGAGCTCCTACGAGCAGTACTTC.

The V call is TRBV2, the J call TRBJ2-1, with 7 bases identical to TRBD2. V dropped 6 bases and J dropped 15; count of bases not matched to a gene: 14. The CDR3 loop spans 13 amino acids. The V gene's germline CDR1 is SNHLY and CDR2 FYNNEI. CDR3 DNA: TGTGCCAGCAGACCCCCCCTAGCGGCCGTTTTGTTCTTC. Translating it yields CASRPPLAAVLFF.

V gene TRBV4-2 combines with J gene TRBJ1-1; no clear D. With 4 bases removed from V and 7 bases from J, the gap between germline ends came to 22 bases. Germline CDR1 is LGHNA and CDR2 is YNFKEQ. CDR3 length: 16 amino acids. The CDR3 spells CASSLRKTFPASEAFF. CDR3 in DNA: TGTGCCAGCAGCCTCCGCAAAACTTTTCCCGCCAGTGAAGCTTTCTTT.

The rearrangement joins TRBV7-2 to TRBJ2-5; 9 bases map to TRBD1. This CDR3 has 17 amino acids. Trimming removed 5 bases from V and 7 bases from J; junction bases left unmatched: 17. CDR1 and CDR2 (germline): SGHTA, FQGNSA. Here the CDR3 reads CASSLNPGQGLWVTQYF. The CDR3 coding sequence is TGTGCCAGCAGCCTCAACCCGGGACAGGGCTTGTGGGTGACCCAGTACTTC. The full variable domain, rest sourced from reference TRBV7-2 and TRBJ2-5, is GAGVSQSPSNKVTEKGKDVELRCDPISGHTALYWYRQSLGQGLEFLIYFQGNSAPDKSGLPSDRFSAERTGGSVSTLTIQRTQQEDSAVYLCASSLNPGQGLWVTQYFGPGTRLLVL.

V and J are TRBV9 and TRBJ2-1; 12 bases align to TRBD2. CDR1 and CDR2 (germline): SGDLS, YYNGEE. The CDR3 totals 17 residues. The trim removed 3 bases at V and 4 bases at J, leaving 8 bases unmatched. The CDR3 spells CASSGTSGESLYNEQFF. The CDR3 DNA reads as TGTGCCAGCAGCGGGACTAGCGGGGAGTCCCTATACAATGAGCAGTTCTTC.

This chain connects TRBV28 to TRBJ2-7; 11 nucleotides match TRBD2. V trimming: 4 bases; J trimming: 2 bases; junction bases outside the gene matches: 7. Germline V gives CDR1 MDHEN, CDR2 SYDVKM. The CDR3 has 16 residues. CDR3 region: CASSYIAGGLPYEQYF. The DNA of the CDR3 is TGTGCCAGCAGTTATATAGCGGGAGGGCTCCCCTACGAGCAGTACTTC.

V and J are TRBV6-5 and TRBJ2-7; no firm D call. V was cut by 0 bases and J by 6 bases, with 9 bases left in between. Germline assignment: CDR1 MNHEY and CDR2 SVGAGI. CDR3 length equals 13 residues. The CDR3, as DNA: TGTGCCAGCAGTTACTCGGAAAGGGCCGAGCAGTACTTC. Protein product: CASSYSERAEQYF.

Only a few counts were recorded for this clone. This chain uses TRBV4-1 with TRBJ2-5, with 9 bases that match TRBD2. TRBJ2-7 explains the end of the DNA better; the J call may be wrong. Per germline, CDR1 MGHRA and CDR2 YSYEKL. This CDR3 has 17 amino acids. The CDR3 DNA sequence: TGCGCCAGCAGCCAAGAGCGGAGGGCGGGAGGGATCTACGAGCAGTACTTC. Its protein product is CASSQERRAGGIYEQYF.

This rearrangement joins TRBV10-1 to TRBJ2-1; a possible D gene is TRBD1 (5 bases). Deletions cut 3 bases from V and 8 bases from J, with 8 bases between. This CDR3 has 12 amino acids. Germline V lookup: CDR1 WNHNN, CDR2 SYGVQD (reference sequence). CDR3 sequence reads: CASSDGAHEQFF. The CDR3 DNA is TGCGCCAGCAGTGATGGGGCCCATGAGCAGTTCTTC.

This chain uses TRBV11-2 with TRBJ2-7; D is unclear. The germline CDR1 and CDR2 sequences are SGHAT and FQNNGV. Deletions cut 2 bases from V and 6 bases from J, with 8 bases between. This CDR3 contains 12 residues. CDR3 loop: CASSLSTREQYF. The CDR3 DNA reads TGTGCCAGCAGCTTAAGCACCCGCGAGCAGTACTTC.

The gene calls are TRBV2 and TRBJ2-7, with TRBD1 as a possible D gene (6 bases). CDR3 length equals 13 residues. Trimming took off 7 bases at V and 1 base at J, with 11 bases between the two ends. Germline V lookup: CDR1 SNHLY, CDR2 FYNNEI. CDR3 coding DNA: TGTGCCAGCATAGGGGGTTTGTCCTACGAGCAGTACTTC. Amino acids: CASIGGLSYEQYF.

The V and J genes are TRBV9 and TRBJ2-2, with no clear D. The CDR3 length is 12 residues. V dropped 6 bases and J dropped 1 base, with 4 bases sitting between them. Germline CDR1 is SGDLS and CDR2 is YYNGEE. As DNA, the CDR3 is TGTGCCAGCAATCAGAACACCGGGGAGCTGTTTTTT. Amino acid sequence: CASNQNTGELFF.